These 4 T cell receptor beta chains share one sample of origin, sequenced in a study of HIV-infected patients and healthy controls. The repertoire came from unfractionated whole blood and reflected all unsorted peripheral T cells. About 550 ng RNA was reverse transcribed with alpha and beta constant-region primers. Separate chain-specific third strand synthesis with multiplexing indices produced the alpha and beta libraries. TCRdb re-called the 5' RACE reads through MiXCR, storing one row per CDR3 protein. The sample includes approximately 17,000 distinct CDR3 sequences, under 9.5% of them seen just once. The sequencing input was blood. These receptors all stem from an adult in good health.

The sample holds many counts of this clonotype. V gene TRBV30 combines with J gene TRBJ1-5; D remains unclear. The CDR3 has 14 amino acids. In germline, CDR1 is GTSNPN, CDR2 SVGIG (reference sequence). V was pared by 5 bases and J by 7 bases, with 18 bases between. The CDR3 sequence is CAWVHKWGGQPQHF. The CDR3 DNA is TGTGCCTGGGTCCACAAGTGGGGTGGGCAGCCCCAGCATTTT.

V and J are TRBV11-2 and TRBJ2-7; D remains unclear. This CDR3 contains 10 residues. Germline V gives CDR1 SGHAT, CDR2 FQNNGV. V lost 4 bases, J lost 2 bases, and 0 bases lay in between. CDR3 protein: CASSSYEQYF. In DNA, the CDR3 is TGTGCCAGCAGCTCCTACGAGCAGTACTTC.

Judged by abundance, this clonotype is medium-sized. The J gene is TRBJ1-1, the V gene TRBV29-1, with D uncertain. Germline V gene sequence: CDR1 SQVTM, CDR2 ANQGSEA. V was cut by 3 bases and J by 3 bases, with 2 bases left in between. CDR3 length: 10 amino acids. Written as DNA, the CDR3 is TGCAGCGTTGAGTACACTGAAGCTTTCTTT. It translates to CSVEYTEAFF. The entire variable domain, with the rest obtained from reference TRBV29-1 and TRBJ1-1, is as follows: SAVISQKPSRDICQRGTSLTIQCQVDSQVTMMFWYRQQPGQSLTLIATANQGSEATYESGFVIDKFPISRPNLTFSTLTVSNMSPEDSSIYLCSVEYTEAFFGQGTRLTVV.

CDR3 amino acids: CSVVQGGPYEQYF. CDR3 bases: TGCAGCGTTGTTCAGGGAGGGCCCTACGAGCAGTACTTC. This chain joins TRBV29-1 and TRBJ2-7; 7 nucleotides agree with TRBD2. V lost 4 bases and J lost 2; bases outside the gene matches: 5. The CDR3 is 13 amino acids. Germline lookup yields CDR1 SQVTM and CDR2 ANQGSEA.